The 9 T cell receptor beta chains below all came from one sample that was sequenced in a study of blood T cell repertoires in COVID-19. Repertoires were generated with immunoSEQ multiplex PCR, while TCRdb's copy carries only in-frame clones and drops some. In the table there are 330,000 or so clones, about 90% of which are singletons. Sequenced material: PBMCs or T cells enriched from blood (not recorded which). The receptor set was obtained from a woman between 25 and 40 years old who had recovered from COVID-19.

This chain links TRBV5-1 with TRBJ1-2; TRBD1 matches at 7 bases. The CDR3 is 14 amino acids. Germline CDR1 reads SGHRS; CDR2 reads YFSETQ. With V trimmed by 6 bases and J by 1 base, 6 bases remained unmatched. The DNA of the CDR3 is TGCGCCAGCACCCTCGGGACAGTTAACTATGGCTACACCTTC. Amino acid sequence: CASTLGTVNYGYTF.

This clone was detected only once. The junction and the germline gene differ at one end; a read error may be behind it. The V and J genes are TRBV6-5 and TRBJ1-1, with TRBD1 matching 7 bases. Germline lookup yields CDR1 MNHEY and CDR2 SVGAGI. The CDR3 is 15 residues long. For the CDR3, the DNA is TGTGCCAGCAGTGACTCGCACAGGGGAGACACTGAAGCTTTCTTT. As protein: CASSDSHRGDTEAFF.

The V and J genes are TRBV12-3 or TRBV12-4 and TRBJ2-7; weak D call: TRBD1 (6 bases). The CDR3 consists of 13 residues. V shed 3 bases and J shed 3 bases, with 9 bases lying between them. The CDR3 DNA follows: TGTGCCAGCAGTTTGGGGGCCAACTACGAGCAGTACTTC. It yields the protein CASSLGANYEQYF.

This chain uses TRBV9 with TRBJ1-2, with D maybe TRBD1 (5 bases). The CDR3 runs to 14 residues. The germline gives CDR1 SGDLS, CDR2 YYNGEE. Trimming removed 3 bases at V and 3 bases at J, with 12 bases between. CDR3 coding DNA: TGTGCCAGCAGCGGAGGTCAGGGCTACTATGGCTACACCTTC. This gives the protein CASSGGQGYYGYTF.

The genes are TRBV6-1 and TRBJ1-5, with 11 positions matching TRBD1. Trimming removed 3 bases from V and 4 bases from J; junction bases left unmatched: 8. Germline loops: CDR1 MNHNS, CDR2 SASEGT. This CDR3 contains 17 residues. The chain's CDR3 is CASSDTWGQGGNQPQHF. The CDR3 nucleotides are TGTGCCAGCAGTGATACGTGGGGACAGGGGGGAAATCAGCCCCAGCATTTT.

As to this clone: Within the sample, other DNA sequences also encode this same CDR3. The V and J genes are TRBV6-5 and TRBJ1-2; TRBD1 aligns across 7 bases. This CDR3 spans 12 amino acids. Germline CDR1 is MNHEY and CDR2 is SVGAGI. Trimming cost V 4 bases and J 4 bases; bases outside gene matches: 0. As DNA, the CDR3 is TGTGCCAGCAGTTCAGGGGGCTATGGCTACACCTTC. Translation gives CASSSGGYGYTF.

The V gene is TRBV11-2, the J gene TRBJ1-1; the D is unclear. CDR3 length: 13 amino acids. Trimming cost V 4 bases and J 4 bases, with 10 bases left between them. Per the germline V gene, CDR1 is SGHAT and CDR2 is FQNNGV. CDR3 DNA sequence: TGTGCCAGCAGCTGGTCCCGGAGCACTGAAGCTTTCTTT. Protein sequence: CASSWSRSTEAFF.

The chain is built from TRBV6-6 and TRBJ2-3; 14 positions match TRBD2. Germline values: CDR1 MNHNY, CDR2 SVGAGI (reference sequence). The CDR3 is 16 amino acids. Trimming cost V 5 bases and J 5 bases; bases outside gene matches: 6. CDR3 in DNA: TGTGCCAGCAGTCCGGGACTAGCGGGAGTCGGAGATACGCAGTATTTT. This encodes CASSPGLAGVGDTQYF.

The gene calls are TRBV5-5 and TRBJ2-7, with TRBD1 identical over 11 bases. Unmatched junction bases numbered 9, after V lost 6 bases and J lost 4 bases. The CDR3 is 15 residues long. CDR1 SGHKS and CDR2 YYEKEE come from the germline V gene (reference sequence). The CDR3 sequence is CASTRGGTGGYEQYF. DNA for the CDR3: TGTGCCAGCACCCGGGGAGGGACAGGGGGTTACGAGCAGTACTTC.